This T cell receptor beta chain was documented in a study of blood T cell repertoires in COVID-19. Study in general: Sites across the United States, Italy and Spain contributed samples from acute and convalescent COVID-19. T cells, B-cell-depleted T cells, or PBMCs supplied cDNA or gDNA.

CDR1 and CDR2 from the germline V gene are SEHNR and FQNEAQ (reference sequence). V lost 4 bases, J lost 6 bases, and 9 bases stayed unmatched. The CDR3 is made up of 15 amino acids. Per the original methods: Amplification from reference gene primers served as the basis for estimated nucleated cell counts. Method: immunoSEQ multiplex PCR; TCRdb's copy keeps in-frame clones and lacks some. That table furnishes V, J and clone size, whereas the DNA furnished D and trimming. The top ten clones hold around 8% of a sample with roughly 230,000 clones, roughly 80% of them seen once. The chain is built from TRBV7-9 and TRBJ2-7; TRBD1 agrees at 10 bases. Input material: peripheral blood. This clonotype was sampled from a woman over 75 with acute or convalescent COVID-19. CDR3 DNA sequence: TGTGCCAGCAGCTACCTGGACAGGGGGAGAAGCGAGCAGTACTTC. Translating gives CASSYLDRGRSEQYF.